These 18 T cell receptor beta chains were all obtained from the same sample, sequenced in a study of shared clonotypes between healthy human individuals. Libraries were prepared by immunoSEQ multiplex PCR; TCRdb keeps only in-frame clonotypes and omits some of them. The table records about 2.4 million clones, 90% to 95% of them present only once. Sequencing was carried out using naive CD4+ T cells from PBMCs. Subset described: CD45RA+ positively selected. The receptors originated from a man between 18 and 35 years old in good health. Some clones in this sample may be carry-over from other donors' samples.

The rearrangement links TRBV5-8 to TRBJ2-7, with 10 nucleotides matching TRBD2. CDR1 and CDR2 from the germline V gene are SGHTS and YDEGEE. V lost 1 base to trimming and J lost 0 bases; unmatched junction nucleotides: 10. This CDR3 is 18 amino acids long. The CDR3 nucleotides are TGTGCCAGCAGCTTGCCTAGCGGGAGAGTTTTGAGCTCCTACGAGCAGTACTTC. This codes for CASSLPSGRVLSSYEQYF.

CDR3 DNA: TGTGCCAGCAGCCAAGAACCCAGCGGGAGTAAATCTTGGTACGAGCAGTACTTC. This encodes CASSQEPSGSKSWYEQYF. The chain is built from TRBV14 and TRBJ2-7; 8 bases are shared with TRBD2. The germline V gene has CDR1 SGHDN and CDR2 FVKESK. The CDR3 has 18 residues. Trimming at V came to 0 bases and at J to 4 bases, leaving 14 bases not matched to a gene.

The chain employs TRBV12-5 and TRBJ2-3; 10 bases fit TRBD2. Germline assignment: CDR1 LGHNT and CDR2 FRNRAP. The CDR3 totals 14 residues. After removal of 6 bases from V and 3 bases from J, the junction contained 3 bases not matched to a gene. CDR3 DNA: TGTGCTAGTGGCATAGCGGGAGGTACAGATACGCAGTATTTT. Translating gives CASGIAGGTDTQYF. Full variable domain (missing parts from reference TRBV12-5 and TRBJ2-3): DARVTQTPRHKVTEMGQEVTMRCQPILGHNTVFWYRQTMMQGLELLAYFRNRAPLDDSGMPKDRFSAEMPDATLATLKIQPSEPRDSAVYFCASGIAGGTDTQYFGPGTRLTVL.

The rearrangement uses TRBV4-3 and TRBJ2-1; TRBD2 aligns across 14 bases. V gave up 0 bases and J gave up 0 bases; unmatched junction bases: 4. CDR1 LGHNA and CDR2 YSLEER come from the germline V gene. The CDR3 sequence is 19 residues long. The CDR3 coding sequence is TGCGCCAGCAGCCAAGAGGGACTAGCGGGAGCCAGCTCCTACAATGAGCAGTTCTTC. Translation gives CASSQEGLAGASSYNEQFF.

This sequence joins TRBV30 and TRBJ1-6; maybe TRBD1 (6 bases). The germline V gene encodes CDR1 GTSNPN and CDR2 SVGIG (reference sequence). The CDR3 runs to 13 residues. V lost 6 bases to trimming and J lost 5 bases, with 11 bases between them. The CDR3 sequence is CACTDRNNSPLHF. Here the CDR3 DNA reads TGTGCCTGCACGGACAGAAATAATTCACCCCTCCACTTT.

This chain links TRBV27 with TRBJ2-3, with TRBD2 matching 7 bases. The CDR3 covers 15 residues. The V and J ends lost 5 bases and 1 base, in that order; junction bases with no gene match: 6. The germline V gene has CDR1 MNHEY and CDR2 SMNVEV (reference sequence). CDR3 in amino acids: CASSSGARRTDTQYF. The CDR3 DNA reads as TGTGCCAGCAGTAGCGGGGCCCGCCGCACAGATACGCAGTATTTT.

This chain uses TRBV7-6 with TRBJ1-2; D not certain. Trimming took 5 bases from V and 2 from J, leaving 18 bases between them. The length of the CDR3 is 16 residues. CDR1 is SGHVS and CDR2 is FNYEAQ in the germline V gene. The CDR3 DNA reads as TGTGCCAGCAGCCCTATCACCGGCAGCACCAACTATGGCTACACCTTC. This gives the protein CASSPITGSTNYGYTF.

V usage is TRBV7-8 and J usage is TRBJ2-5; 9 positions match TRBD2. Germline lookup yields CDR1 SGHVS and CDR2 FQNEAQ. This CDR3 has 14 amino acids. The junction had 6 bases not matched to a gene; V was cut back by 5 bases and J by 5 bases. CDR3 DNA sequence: TGTGCCAGCAGCGGGCTAGCGGGGAGGGAGACCCAGTACTTC. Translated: CASSGLAGRETQYF.

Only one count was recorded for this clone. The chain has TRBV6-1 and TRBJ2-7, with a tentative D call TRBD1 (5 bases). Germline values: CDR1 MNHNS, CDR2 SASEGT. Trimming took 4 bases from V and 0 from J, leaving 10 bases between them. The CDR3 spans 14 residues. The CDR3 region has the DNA TGTGCCAGCAGTGGCAGGGCGACCTCCTACGAGCAGTACTTC. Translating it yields CASSGRATSYEQYF.

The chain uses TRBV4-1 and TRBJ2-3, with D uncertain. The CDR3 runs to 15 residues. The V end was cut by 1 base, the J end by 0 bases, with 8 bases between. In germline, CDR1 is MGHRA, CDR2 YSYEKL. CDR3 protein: CASSQGSDSTDTQYF. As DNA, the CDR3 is TGCGCCAGCAGCCAAGGGAGCGATAGCACAGATACGCAGTATTTT.

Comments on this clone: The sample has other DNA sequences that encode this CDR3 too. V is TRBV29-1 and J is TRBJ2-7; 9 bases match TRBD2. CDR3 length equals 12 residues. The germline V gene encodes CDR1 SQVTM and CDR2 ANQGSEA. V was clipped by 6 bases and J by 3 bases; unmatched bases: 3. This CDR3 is CSVGTSSYEQYF. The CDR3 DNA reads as TGCAGCGTAGGGACTAGCAGCTACGAGCAGTACTTC.

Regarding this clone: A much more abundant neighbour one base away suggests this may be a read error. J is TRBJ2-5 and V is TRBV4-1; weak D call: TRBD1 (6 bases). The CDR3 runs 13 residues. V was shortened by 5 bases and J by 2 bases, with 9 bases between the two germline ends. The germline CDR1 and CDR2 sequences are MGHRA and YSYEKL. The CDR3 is CASSFGQQETQYF. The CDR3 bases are TGCGCCAGCAGCTTCGGACAGCAAGAGACCCAGTACTTC.

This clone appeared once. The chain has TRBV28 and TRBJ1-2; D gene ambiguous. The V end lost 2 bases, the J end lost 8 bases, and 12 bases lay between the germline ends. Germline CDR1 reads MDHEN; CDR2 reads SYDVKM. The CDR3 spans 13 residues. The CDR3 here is CASSLNGVWGYTF. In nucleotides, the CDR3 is TGTGCCAGCAGTTTAAATGGGGTTTGGGGCTACACCTTC.

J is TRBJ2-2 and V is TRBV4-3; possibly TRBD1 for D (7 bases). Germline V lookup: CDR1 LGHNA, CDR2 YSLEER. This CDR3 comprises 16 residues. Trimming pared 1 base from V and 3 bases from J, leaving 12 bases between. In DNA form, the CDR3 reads TGCGCCAGCAGCCAAGGGGCAGGGGGGTACACCGGGGAGCTGTTTTTT. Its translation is CASSQGAGGYTGELFF.

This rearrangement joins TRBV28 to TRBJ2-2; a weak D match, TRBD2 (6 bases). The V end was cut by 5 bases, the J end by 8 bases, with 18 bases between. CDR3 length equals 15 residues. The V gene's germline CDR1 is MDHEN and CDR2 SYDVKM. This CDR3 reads CASSTLGLGTGELFF. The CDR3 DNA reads TGTGCCAGCAGTACTTTGGGTCTCGGGACTGGGGAGCTGTTTTTT.

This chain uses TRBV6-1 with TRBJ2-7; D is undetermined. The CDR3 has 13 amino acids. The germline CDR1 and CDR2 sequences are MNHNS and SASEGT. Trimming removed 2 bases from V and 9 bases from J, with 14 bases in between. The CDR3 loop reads CASSEKLLLGQYF. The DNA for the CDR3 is TGTGCCAGCAGTGAAAAGCTCTTGTTAGGGCAGTACTTC.

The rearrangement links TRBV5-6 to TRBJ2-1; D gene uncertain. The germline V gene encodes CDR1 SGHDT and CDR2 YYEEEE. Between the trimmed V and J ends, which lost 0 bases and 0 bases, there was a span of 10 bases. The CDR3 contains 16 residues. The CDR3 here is CASSLVGQSSYNEQFF. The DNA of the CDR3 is TGTGCCAGCAGCTTGGTCGGTCAAAGCTCCTACAATGAGCAGTTCTTC.

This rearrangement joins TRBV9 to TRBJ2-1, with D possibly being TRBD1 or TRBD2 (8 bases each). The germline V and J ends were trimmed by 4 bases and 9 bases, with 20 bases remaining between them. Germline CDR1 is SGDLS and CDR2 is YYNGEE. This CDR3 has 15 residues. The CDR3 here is CASSQGAGGVVEQFF. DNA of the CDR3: TGTGCCAGCAGCCAGGGGGCGGGAGGAGTAGTTGAGCAGTTCTTC. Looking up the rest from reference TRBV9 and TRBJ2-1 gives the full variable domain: DSGVTQTPKHLITATGQRVTLRCSPRSGDLSVYWYQQSLDQGLQFLIQYYNGEERAKGNILERFSAQQFPDLHSELNLSSLELGDSALYFCASSQGAGGVVEQFFGPGTRLTVL.